These T cell receptor beta chains were read from a single sample in a study of cytomegalovirus exposure and HLA in healthy donors. The method was immunoSEQ multiplex PCR; TCRdb's version includes in-frame clones alone and lacks a portion of them. The data contain 130,000 or so clones, over 60% of them singletons. Specimen: PBMCs. The receptors were gathered from an older woman in good health and CMV-seronegative. Both conserved end residues are part of each CDR3. The D gene is left open where the match is weak. Clone sizes are given selectively: once, few, many, or a class where the clone is expanded.

j_call clone_size d_call v_call cdr3_aa
TRBJ1-5 - TRBD1 TRBV28 CASSVGQVGQPQHF
TRBJ2-3 few - TRBV7-3 CASSSRTRGTDTQYF
TRBJ1-2 - TRBD1 TRBV27 CASSPQRTGYGGYTF
TRBJ2-3 - - TRBV5-1 CASSGQLGDTQYF
TRBJ2-1 - - TRBV6-1 CASIGRAAVNEQFF
TRBJ2-2 few TRBD1 TRBV27 CASRSGPGQGMGGTGELFF
TRBJ1-4 - TRBD1 TRBV7-6 CASSSGTGVLTNEKLFF
TRBJ2-6 - - TRBV6-1 CASNSGVGANVLTF
TRBJ1-6 few - TRBV27 CASTYGLNYNSPLHF
TRBJ2-3 once - TRBV6-1 CASSESRGSDTQYF
TRBJ2-5 - TRBD1 TRBV13 CASSERQGARETQYF
TRBJ1-2 - - TRBV7-9 CASSLKTVNYGYTF
- few TRBD1 TRBV11-1 CASSGRDRDHEQYF
TRBJ2-7 - - TRBV7-3 CASSAGGARTYEQYF
TRBJ1-1 - TRBD1 TRBV19 CASGTGGEAFF
TRBJ2-7 - - TRBV30 CAWSAGPTYEQYF
TRBJ2-7 - TRBD2 TRBV30 CAGRGSGGEQYF
TRBJ2-2 - TRBD2 TRBV5-6 CASSLVLAGSTGELFF
TRBJ1-2 few - TRBV16 CASSLDSDYGYTF